This T cell receptor beta chain originates from a study of early T cells in non-severe SARS-CoV-2 infection. The germline CDR1 and CDR2 sequences are LGHNA and YSLEER. Trimming removed 0 bases at V and 3 bases at J, with 13 bases between. This CDR3 has 16 amino acids. The study's findings and limits: Anti-spike CD8 responses were favored in VDJdb matching, and private and CD4 specificities were missed.

TCRdb redid the calling of the 5' RACE reads with MiXCR, one entry per CDR3 protein. The table shows about 69,000 distinct CDR3 sequences, with 3.5% to 6% occurring only once. Comment on this clonotype: Its matching antigen is unknown. It is likely a read error, because the conserved phenylalanine at the end of the CDR3 is missing.

The source of this sequence is an adult who was a healthcare worker with PCR-confirmed SARS-CoV-2 infection or an uninfected control (not recorded which). The donor label of this sample is uncertain. The chain employs TRBV4-3 and TRBJ2-3; the D gene could be TRBD1 or TRBD2 (6 bases each). This specimen was whole blood, taken at baseline. Here the CDR3 reads CASSQEDEGGTDTQYS. The DNA of the CDR3 is TGCGCCAGCAGCCAAGAAGATGAAGGGGGGACAGATACGCAGTATTCT.